Below are 30 T cell receptor beta chains sequenced from a single sample in a study of CXCR3-negative and CXCR3-positive naive CD8 T cells (dated by TCRdb to between 2018 and 2021). General findings and caveats noted by the study authors: TRB CDR3s from CXCR3-positive naive cells showed higher hydrophobicity (lower Kidera factor 4), lower energy, and higher strength and volume indices than CXCR3-negative naive cells.

Instrument on record: NextSeq 550. The Human TCR Profiling Kit (MiLaboratory) was used to prepare UMI-labeled 5' RACE TRB cDNA libraries. TCRdb reanalyzed the reads, keeping one entry per CDR3 protein sequence and omitting DNA. Per the sample table, the count is roughly 130,000 distinct CDR3 sequences. The top ten hold 0.59% of the sample. No cognate antigen is known for these TCRs. The specimen sequenced was naive CXCR3+ CD8+ T cells from blood. In the paper's terms, the cell subset or site label means: CD45RO-CCR7+CD27+CD95- naive CD8+ T cells expressing CXCR3 (TNR3+). All receptors come from a human donor in good health. Some clones in this sample may be carry-over from other donors' samples.

The chain joins TRBV29-1 to TRBJ2-1; the TCRdb call, TRBD2, lacks DNA for checking. CDR1 and CDR2 from the germline V gene are SQVTM and ANQGSEA. CDR3 size: 18 residues. The CDR3 sequence: CSVEGLIEGLAVYNEQFF.

The chain has TRBV20-1 and TRBJ1-2; TCRdb calls TRBD1, which cannot be checked without DNA. The CDR3 totals 15 residues. The V gene's germline CDR1 is DFQATT and CDR2 SNEGSKA (reference sequence). The CDR3 protein is CSARDPGRGLYGYTF.

The rearrangement uses TRBV4-1 and TRBJ2-7; as DNA is missing, the TRBD1 call by TCRdb cannot be tested. Per the germline V gene, CDR1 is MGHRA and CDR2 is YSYEKL. The CDR3 runs to 16 residues. CDR3 protein: CASSQIPGQGDTEQYF.

The chain has TRBV29-1 and TRBJ2-5; TCRdb reports TRBD2, a call that lacks DNA to check it against. CDR1 and CDR2 (germline): SQVTM, ANQGSEA. This CDR3 is 15 amino acids long. The CDR3 protein is CSVVGLAGGGETQYF.

V usage is TRBV5-1 and J usage is TRBJ2-1; TCRdb outputs TRBD2, but without DNA this stays unchecked. CDR1 and CDR2 from the germline V gene are SGHRS and YFSETQ. The CDR3 covers 17 residues. CDR3 protein: CASSLDPSSSGYNEQFF. The full variable domain, its missing parts supplied by reference TRBV5-1 and TRBJ2-1, is KAGVTQTPRYLIKTRGQQVTLSCSPISGHRSVSWYQQTPGQGLQFLFEYFSETQRNKGNFPGRFSGRQFSNSRSEMNVSTLELGDSALYLCASSLDPSSSGYNEQFFGPGTRLTVL.

The chain links TRBV13 to TRBJ2-7; TCRdb calls TRBD1, which cannot be checked without DNA. In germline, CDR1 is PRHDT, CDR2 FYEKMQ (reference sequence). This CDR3 comprises 16 residues. The CDR3 here is CASSFAPGQGDYEQYF.

This sequence joins TRBV6-4 and TRBJ1-6. CDR1 and CDR2 (germline): MRHNA, SNTAGT. The CDR3 sequence is 13 residues long. The CDR3 sequence is CASSKDSYSPLHF.

V gene TRBV27 combines with J gene TRBJ2-7; TCRdb calls TRBD1, which cannot be checked without DNA. The CDR3 is made up of 16 amino acids. From germline, CDR1 is MNHEY and CDR2 SMNVEV (reference sequence). Here the CDR3 reads CASSPKKSGDPYEQYF.

The chain uses TRBV29-1 and TRBJ2-7; the TCRdb call, TRBD2, lacks DNA for checking. This CDR3 contains 13 residues. Germline V gives CDR1 SQVTM, CDR2 ANQGSEA. The CDR3 loop is CSVELPLSYEQYF.

The chain uses TRBV29-1 and TRBJ2-3. Per germline, CDR1 SQVTM and CDR2 ANQGSEA. This CDR3 spans 13 amino acids. The CDR3 loop is CSVEGGLTDTQYF.

This chain uses TRBV28 with TRBJ2-1; TCRdb's D call, TRBD1, is unchecked because there is no DNA. The CDR3 has 13 residues. Germline V gene lookup returns CDR1 MDHEN and CDR2 SYDVKM. This chain's CDR3 is CASSRQGYNEQFF.

The chain links TRBV12-3 or TRBV12-4 to TRBJ2-7; the D gene TCRdb calls, TRBD2, cannot be checked with no DNA. The CDR3 sequence is 17 residues long. The CDR3 is CASSRPLSGGPPYEQYF.

The rearrangement links TRBV15 to TRBJ2-3; TCRdb selects TRBD2, and the lack of DNA leaves this call unchecked. CDR1 and CDR2 (germline): LNHNV, YYDKDF (reference sequence). The CDR3 loop spans 16 amino acids. This CDR3 reads CATSRVGLEGTDTQYF.

The rearrangement links TRBV20-1 to TRBJ2-7; the TRBD1 assignment by TCRdb is unverifiable without DNA. The CDR3 spans 13 residues. CDR1 DFQATT and CDR2 SNEGSKA come from the germline V gene (reference sequence). The CDR3 protein is CSARDGTLGEQYF.

This chain uses TRBV24-1 with TRBJ2-1; TCRdb's assignment of TRBD2 cannot be checked, as there is no DNA. Germline assignment: CDR1 KGHDR and CDR2 SFDVKD. There are 15 residues in the CDR3. CDR3 sequence reads: CATSDSLYSYNEQFF.

The chain combines TRBV28 with TRBJ1-2. This CDR3 spans 15 amino acids. The germline V gene has CDR1 MDHEN and CDR2 SYDVKM. CDR3 sequence reads: CASSFLEGSPYGYTF.

The chain uses TRBV5-1 and TRBJ2-1; TCRdb returns TRBD2, unconfirmable since there is no DNA. Germline V CDR1 and CDR2: SGHRS, YFSETQ. The CDR3 is 17 residues long. CDR3 region: CASSLAGGGGPRNEQFF. Together with reference TRBV5-1 and TRBJ2-1, the CDR3 gives the full variable domain: KAGVTQTPRYLIKTRGQQVTLSCSPISGHRSVSWYQQTPGQGLQFLFEYFSETQRNKGNFPGRFSGRQFSNSRSEMNVSTLELGDSALYLCASSLAGGGGPRNEQFFGPGTRLTVL.

The chain is built from TRBV6-1 and TRBJ2-3; TCRdb names TRBD2, which stays unverified in the absence of DNA. Germline V CDR1 and CDR2: MNHNS, SASEGT. The CDR3 has 19 amino acids. CDR3 region: CASSEWFTSGSPLPDTQYF.

The chain uses TRBV29-1 and TRBJ2-7; the TCRdb call, TRBD2, lacks DNA for checking. Germline assignment: CDR1 SQVTM and CDR2 ANQGSEA. CDR3 length equals 13 residues. The CDR3 here is CSVALGPSYEQYF.

J is TRBJ2-7 and V is TRBV7-9; TCRdb indicates TRBD1, and absent DNA this call remains unverified. Germline V gives CDR1 SEHNR, CDR2 FQNEAQ (reference sequence). The CDR3 is 17 amino acids. The CDR3 loop is CASSPRSRTGGFYEQYF.

The V call is TRBV29-1, the J call TRBJ1-1; the TCRdb D gene call, TRBD1, has no DNA to confirm it. The length of the CDR3 is 13 residues. Looked up from germline, CDR1 is SQVTM and CDR2 is ANQGSEA. The CDR3 protein is CSVEDPGRTEAFF.

The chain recombines TRBV13 with TRBJ2-1; there is no DNA to check the TCRdb D call of TRBD2. Germline V gives CDR1 PRHDT, CDR2 FYEKMQ (reference sequence). The CDR3 runs to 15 residues. The CDR3: CASRVSGRADNEQFF. Using reference TRBV13 and TRBJ2-1 for the parts outside the CDR3, the full variable domain is AAGVIQSPRHLIKEKRETATLKCYPIPRHDTVYWYQQGPGQDPQFLISFYEKMQSDKGSIPDRFSAQQFSDYHSELNMSSLELGDSALYFCASRVSGRADNEQFFGPGTRLTVL.

This rearrangement joins TRBV7-9 to TRBJ1-2; the TCRdb D gene call, TRBD1, has no DNA to confirm it. Germline V gives CDR1 SEHNR, CDR2 FQNEAQ (reference sequence). The CDR3 runs to 15 residues. CDR3 region: CASSLSREQEKGYTF. The complete variable domain, with remaining parts taken from reference TRBV7-9 and TRBJ1-2, reads DTGVSQNPRHKITKRGQNVTFRCDPISEHNRLYWYRQTLGQGPEFLTYFQNEAQLEKSRLLSDRFSAERPKGSFSTLEIQRTEQGDSAMYLCASSLSREQEKGYTFGSGTRLTVV.

The chain links TRBV6-5 to TRBJ1-2. Looked up from germline, CDR1 is MNHEY and CDR2 is SVGAGI. CDR3 size: 13 residues. The CDR3 spells CASSPEENYGYTF.

V and J are TRBV6-2 or TRBV6-3 and TRBJ2-1; TCRdb reports TRBD2, a call that lacks DNA to check it against. This CDR3 contains 13 residues. Germline V gene data show CDR1 as MNHEY and CDR2 as SVGEGT. The CDR3 sequence: CASSPSGSDEQFF.

V and J are TRBV13 and TRBJ2-7; TCRdb's assignment of TRBD2 cannot be checked, as there is no DNA. There are 15 residues in the CDR3. Germline CDR1 PRHDT, CDR2 FYEKMQ (reference sequence). The CDR3 loop is CASSLPTSGTYEQYF.

The chain is built from TRBV20-1 and TRBJ2-7; TCRdb names TRBD1, which stays unverified in the absence of DNA. In germline, CDR1 is DFQATT, CDR2 SNEGSKA (reference sequence). This CDR3 contains 15 residues. CDR3 in amino acids: CSARAIQGTSYEQYF.

The V call is TRBV9, the J call TRBJ2-7. CDR3 size: 14 residues. The V gene's germline CDR1 is SGDLS and CDR2 YYNGEE. The CDR3 sequence is CASSVYGTTNEQYF.

This chain links TRBV15 with TRBJ2-6. CDR1 and CDR2 (germline): LNHNV, YYDKDF (reference sequence). The CDR3 extends over 14 amino acids. This CDR3 reads CATSFSSGANVLTF. Based on the CDR3 plus reference TRBV15 and TRBJ2-6, the full variable domain is DAMVIQNPRYQVTQFGKPVTLSCSQTLNHNVMYWYQQKSSQAPKLLFHYYDKDFNNEADTPDNFQSRRPNTSFCFLDIRSPGLGDTAMYLCATSFSSGANVLTFGAGSRLTVL.

V is TRBV19 and J is TRBJ1-1. Germline V gene lookup returns CDR1 LNHDA and CDR2 SQIVND (reference sequence). This CDR3 is built from 13 residues. The CDR3 here is CASSETMNTEAFF.